The source of this T cell receptor beta chain is a study of molecular identifiers for immune sequencing clone quantification (dated by TCRdb to 2016 to 2018). Study-level background: For a replicate experiment, the RNA from either 20,000 or 100,000 naive CD8 T cells was divided into five aliquots, and four of those aliquots went on to sequencing. This methods study used CD8 T cells to benchmark TCR RNA copy counting and molecular-identifier clustering-based TCR repertoire sequencing (MIDCIRS).

Libraries were built with PCR. For sequencing, a NextSeq 500 was employed. Preparation of bulk TCR libraries followed a previously described approach, with the TCR primers listed in Table S5. The Qiagen AllPrep DNA/RNA kit was used to purify total RNA. Before analysis, reads from multiple sequencing runs of one library were combined. The authors' analysis ran thus. Reads were retained only if their TCR constant sequence matched exactly, and those retained reads were trimmed to 150 nt and grouped according to their 12-nt molecular barcodes. Reads in each barcode group were sub-clustered using a 15% Levenshtein threshold, and a quality-weighted consensus sequence was built for each RNA molecule. Non-functional sequences were discarded, and so were lower-count sequences lying one edit away from another sequence. On the basis of fitting two negative binomial distributions, barcode sub-clusters with fewer than 20% of the maximum read count were discarded. TCRdb itself trimmed the public reads at Q25 with fastp, ran MiXCR and retained productive beta chains. Rows with one shared CDR3 protein collapse into an entry with the most common genes and DNA. The V and J calls were determined by TCRdb, not by the authors. The sample table records some 320,000 distinct CDR3 sequences; roughly a quarter of these occur just once. The ten top clones hold around 0.76% of the sample.

Naive CD8 T cell libraries were made from approximately 22,000 to 940,000 sorted cells using 10%, 30% or 50% of purified RNA. On a BD FACSAria II, naive CD8 T cells were FACS-sorted as CD8+CD4-CCR7+CD45RA+ and collected into RLT Plus buffer. Approximately eleven TCR copies' worth of Jurkat RNA were spiked into about 19,000-1,100,000 naive CD8 T cell samples to test detection sensitivity. Enrichment of CD8 T cells was done with RosetteSep CD8+ T Cell Enrichment Cocktail plus Ficoll-Paque, and ACK red cell lysis came afterward. Overall results and qualifications from the work: Naive libraries contained spiked-in Jurkat TCR RNA (approximately nine copies' worth), which is not part of the donor repertoire. Identical TCR molecules sharing a barcode could cause highly expanded clone sizes to be underestimated. Even against a background of 750,000 to 1,000,000 naive CD8 T cells, spiked-in Jurkat TCR RNA amounting to a single cell's worth was reported to be detectable. Clones above 20 RNA copies held over 97% of molecules in CMV-specific effector cells but under 1% in naive cells. Modeling gave about three recovered TCR RNA copies per cell versus about ten by digital PCR, implying about 30% capture efficiency. When barcode sub-clustering was omitted, TCR diversity was inflated by chimeric consensus sequences, with chimeras reaching as high as 47%.

This clonotype was seen repeatedly, ten times or more. Its antigen is still unknown. No qualities accompany the bases; no much larger clone lies one base away. The CDR3 runs 16 residues from the cysteine to the phenylalanine. The read is trimmed to its CDR3 DNA, 48 bases read in frame from base 1. CDR1 is given as PRHDT and CDR2 as FYEKMQ, both from the germline V gene (reference sequence). The germline ends are 12 bases apart after V is trimmed by 0 bases and J by 1 base. The sequence was obtained from a human donor in good health. Some libraries in this study had Jurkat cell RNA spiked in. Specimen: naive CD8+ T cells from blood, with Jurkat cell RNA spiked in. Reading the label with the study, this specimen's cell subset or site is: FACS-sorted CD8+CD4-CCR7+CD45RA+ naive T cells. The chain was built from TRBV13 and TRBJ2-5, with TRBD2 as a weak D call on 6 bases. The DNA sequence is as follows: TGTGCCAGCAGCTTAGGACTAGCTCTGAGCCAAGAGACCCAGTACTTC. Translated, this gives CASSLGLALSQETQYF.